This entry describes one T cell receptor (beta chain). Ages ranged from roughly 18 to 100 years, with residence in about two dozen US areas. This sample stems from a study of blood T cell repertoires in COVID-19. Background on the study: Collection of acute and convalescent COVID-19 samples took place in the United States, Italy and Spain. In each case, the material was cDNA or gDNA derived from T cells, B-cell-depleted T cells, or PBMCs.

V lost 5 bases, J lost 8 bases, and 10 bases stayed unmatched. Germline-derived CDR1 and CDR2 are SGHAT and FQNNGV. The CDR3 covers 14 residues. The assay was immunoSEQ multiplex PCR, and TCRdb's table has in-frame clones only and misses some. The table includes hundreds of thousands of clones, 90% detected once. Sequencing was done on a sample of PBMCs or T cells enriched from blood (not recorded which). The V gene is TRBV11-2, the J gene TRBJ1-2; 8 bases are a match to TRBD1. This receptor was obtained from a woman aged 18 to 35 with acute COVID-19. In DNA, the CDR3 is TGTGCCAGCAGCCCCGGGACAGGCCCCCAAGGCTACACCTTC. Its protein product is CASSPGTGPQGYTF. Variable domain in full (rest from reference TRBV11-2 and TRBJ1-2): EAGVAQSPRYKIIEKRQSVAFWCNPISGHATLYWYQQILGQGPKLLIQFQNNGVVDDSQLPKDRFSAERLKGVDSTLKIQPAKLEDSAVYLCASSPGTGPQGYTFGSGTRLTVV.